The 21 T cell receptor beta chains presented below share a single source sample, sequenced in a study of preoperative IRX-2 immunotherapy in early breast cancer. Regarding treatment: preoperative locoregional IRX-2 cytokine immunotherapy. Sequencing was performed with immunoSEQ multiplex PCR; in TCRdb, only in-frame clones are kept and a portion is missing. The sample has 25,000 or so clones, roughly 95% seen once. The starting material was tumor tissue, obtained after IRX-2 immunotherapy. The origin of the receptors is a human donor with breast cancer.

The chain combines TRBV19 with TRBJ2-3; 9 bases map to TRBD1. This CDR3 has 14 residues. V shed 9 bases and J 0 bases; nucleotides not matched to a gene: 4. In germline, CDR1 is LNHDA, CDR2 SQIVND (reference sequence). The CDR3 DNA reads TGTGCCAGCCGGGACAGGGTTAGCACAGATACGCAGTATTTT. Protein sequence: CASRDRVSTDTQYF.

The chain employs TRBV4-3 and TRBJ2-1; D not resolved. V was cut by 4 bases and J by 3 bases, with 10 bases left in between. The CDR3 loop spans 14 amino acids. Germline-derived CDR1 and CDR2 are LGHNA and YSLEER. The CDR3 DNA reads TGCGCCAGCAGCCGGGCGCTGGACTACAATGAGCAGTTCTTC. Its translation: CASSRALDYNEQFF.

J is TRBJ2-3 and V is TRBV7-8; 13 bases align to TRBD2. V was clipped by 2 bases and J by 4 bases; unmatched bases: 3. The CDR3 is made up of 16 amino acids. Germline V gene sequence: CDR1 SGHVS, CDR2 FQNEAQ. The CDR3 loop reads CASSLTSGRGADTQYF. The CDR3, as DNA: TGTGCCAGCAGCTTAACTAGCGGGAGGGGGGCAGATACGCAGTATTTT.

V and J are TRBV19 and TRBJ1-5; the D is unclear. In germline, CDR1 is LNHDA, CDR2 SQIVND (reference sequence). The V end lost 1 base, the J end lost 7 bases, and 17 bases lay between the germline ends. The CDR3 is 16 amino acids. In DNA, the CDR3 is TGTGCCAGTAGTATAGCGAGGGATCTGCGGGGACAGCCCCAGCATTTT. It specifies CASSIARDLRGQPQHF. The full variable domain, its missing parts supplied by reference TRBV19 and TRBJ1-5, is DGGITQSPKYLFRKEGQNVTLSCEQNLNHDAMYWYRQDPGQGLRLIYYSQIVNDFQKGDIAEGYSVSREKKESFPLTVTSAQKNPTAFYLCASSIARDLRGQPQHFGDGTRLSIL.

The chain uses TRBV29-1 and TRBJ2-3; D may be TRBD2 (6 bases). V was cut by 7 bases and J by 6 bases, with 14 bases left in between. This CDR3 is 12 amino acids long. From germline, CDR1 is SQVTM and CDR2 ANQGSEA. CDR3: CSGRSAGDTQYF. CDR3 DNA sequence: TGCAGCGGACGGTCCGCGGGGGATACGCAGTATTTT.

This chain links TRBV2 with TRBJ1-5; unclear D gene. This CDR3 has 19 residues. V lost 3 bases and J 0 bases, leaving 21 bases between the germline ends. CDR1 is SNHLY, CDR2 FYNNEI, per germline. The CDR3 nucleotides read TGTGCCAGCAGTGACGCCCGGACGGCCCTTTCCTATAGCAATCAGCCCCAGCATTTT. Its protein is CASSDARTALSYSNQPQHF.

The J gene is TRBJ2-7, the V gene TRBV2; D may match TRBD1 or TRBD2 (5 bases each). The CDR3 runs 15 residues. The germline V and J ends were trimmed by 6 bases and 0 bases, with 15 bases remaining between them. Germline CDR1 and CDR2: SNHLY and FYNNEI. CDR3 residues: CASRGPILSSYEQYF. CDR3 nucleotide sequence: TGTGCCAGCAGGGGACCAATCTTAAGCTCCTACGAGCAGTACTTC.

The J gene is TRBJ2-5, the V gene TRBV7-9; 7 positions agree with TRBD2. The CDR3 length is 14 residues. The ends lost 5 bases at V and 4 bases at J; junction bases unmatched: 7. From germline, CDR1 is SEHNR and CDR2 FQNEAQ (reference sequence). The CDR3 DNA reads TGTGCCAGCAGCCTGACTAGCATGGGAGAGACCCAGTACTTC. Translation gives CASSLTSMGETQYF.

V and J are TRBV11-2 and TRBJ2-1, with 8 bases identical to TRBD2. The ends lost 1 base at V and 2 bases at J; junction bases unmatched: 1. This CDR3 region has 15 residues. The germline V gene encodes CDR1 SGHAT and CDR2 FQNNGV. The CDR3 sequence: CASSLGRGAYNEQFF. As DNA, the CDR3 is TGTGCCAGCAGCTTAGGGCGGGGGGCCTACAATGAGCAGTTCTTC. The complete variable domain, with remaining parts taken from reference TRBV11-2 and TRBJ2-1, reads EAGVAQSPRYKIIEKRQSVAFWCNPISGHATLYWYQQILGQGPKLLIQFQNNGVVDDSQLPKDRFSAERLKGVDSTLKIQPAKLEDSAVYLCASSLGRGAYNEQFFGPGTRLTVL.

This rearrangement joins TRBV7-9 to TRBJ1-2; tentative D call: TRBD1 (5 bases). Looked up from germline, CDR1 is SEHNR and CDR2 is FQNEAQ (reference sequence). The ends were cut back, 4 bases at V and 8 bases at J, with 11 bases in the middle. The CDR3 has 12 residues. CDR3 amino acids: CASSSTEGGYTF. The CDR3, as DNA: TGTGCCAGCAGCTCGACAGAGGGGGGCTACACCTTC.

The chain employs TRBV7-3 and TRBJ2-1; D gene ambiguous. The CDR3 runs to 15 residues. Per the germline V gene, CDR1 is SGHTA and CDR2 is FQGTGA. Trimming took 2 bases from V and 0 from J, leaving 8 bases between them. The CDR3 DNA follows: TGTGCCAGCAGCTTAGGAGAAAGCTCCTACAATGAGCAGTTCTTC. It yields the protein CASSLGESSYNEQFF.

This chain links TRBV7-2 with TRBJ2-5, with D possibly being TRBD1 (5 bases). V was shortened by 1 base and J by 2 bases, with 11 bases between the two germline ends. The CDR3 runs to 15 residues. Germline CDR1 and CDR2: SGHTA and FQGNSA. The CDR3 spells CASSLGRQPQETQYF. CDR3 in DNA: TGTGCCAGCAGCTTAGGTCGACAGCCTCAAGAGACCCAGTACTTC.

The chain combines TRBV7-9 with TRBJ1-4; TRBD1 matches 9 bases. The germline V gene has CDR1 SEHNR and CDR2 FQNEAQ (reference sequence). This CDR3 spans 14 amino acids. Germline trimming cut 2 bases from V and 7 bases from J; bases unmatched to any gene: 2. The CDR3, as DNA: TGTGCCAGCAGCTTATCGACAGGGGGTGAAAAACTGTTTTTT. This sequence encodes CASSLSTGGEKLFF.

V and J are TRBV18 and TRBJ2-3; D is possibly TRBD1 (5 bases). From germline, CDR1 is KGHSH and CDR2 LQKENI. The V end was cut by 1 base, the J end by 0 bases, with 11 bases between. The CDR3 is made up of 16 amino acids. CDR3 region: CASSPLDRSSTDTQYF. DNA for the CDR3: TGTGCCAGCTCACCACTCGACAGATCTAGCACAGATACGCAGTATTTT. Filled out from reference TRBV18 and TRBJ2-3, the complete variable domain reads NAGVMQNPRHLVRRRGQEARLRCSPMKGHSHVYWYRQLPEEGLKFMVYLQKENIIDESGMPKERFSAEFPKEGPSILRIQQVVRGDSAAYFCASSPLDRSSTDTQYFGPGTRLTVL.

The chain combines TRBV7-9 with TRBJ1-2, with 7 bases identical to TRBD1. This CDR3 contains 13 residues. CDR1 SEHNR and CDR2 FQNEAQ come from the germline V gene (reference sequence). After removal of 5 bases from V and 8 bases from J, the junction contained 8 bases not matched to a gene. CDR3 amino acids: CASSPKGARGYTF. The CDR3 DNA is TGTGCCAGCAGCCCCAAGGGGGCGAGAGGCTACACCTTC.

This chain uses TRBV11-3 with TRBJ2-3, with TRBD2 identical over 10 bases. The CDR3 totals 17 residues. Trimming cost V 4 bases and J 4 bases; bases outside gene matches: 11. Germline loops: CDR1 SGHNT, CDR2 YENEEA. The CDR3 spells CASSSGASGSGADTQYF. In DNA form, the CDR3 reads TGTGCCAGCAGCTCGGGAGCTAGCGGGAGTGGGGCAGATACGCAGTATTTT.

The gene calls are TRBV7-9 and TRBJ1-6; 7 bases map to TRBD1. CDR1 is SEHNR and CDR2 is FQNEAQ in the germline V gene (reference sequence). The CDR3 runs 15 residues. V lost 3 bases, J lost 7 bases, and 6 bases stayed unmatched. The CDR3 region is CASSFVTGPNSPLHF. CDR3 nucleotides: TGTGCCAGCAGCTTCGTGACAGGGCCGAATTCACCCCTCCACTTT.

The J gene is TRBJ1-2, the V gene TRBV21-1; TRBD1 is the table's D call, not checked against the DNA. TRBV21-1 is recorded as a pseudogene. This CDR3 region has 15 residues. Here the CDR3 DNA reads TGTGCCAGCAGACAAGGGACAGCCAAGGACTATGGCTACACCTTC. Residues: CASRQGTAKDYGYTF.

This clone was counted a single time. The chain joins TRBV5-8 to TRBJ2-2; 7 nucleotides match TRBD2. The CDR3 is made up of 17 amino acids. CDR1 is SGHTS, CDR2 YDEGEE, per germline. V dropped 2 bases and J dropped 0; count of bases not matched to a gene: 7. CDR3 amino acids: CASSFRASGSNTGELFF. CDR3 bases: TGTGCCAGCAGCTTCCGGGCTAGCGGATCGAACACCGGGGAGCTGTTTTTT. Looking up the rest from reference TRBV5-8 and TRBJ2-2 gives the full variable domain: EAGVTQSPTHLIKTRGQQATLRCSPISGHTSVYWYQQALGLGLQFLLWYDEGEERNRGNFPPRFSGRQFPNYSSELNVNALELEDSALYLCASSFRASGSNTGELFFGEGSRLTVL.

CDR3 coding DNA: TGTGCCAGCAGCTTAGACAGGGGGTCTGGAAACACCATATATTTT. Its protein product is CASSLDRGSGNTIYF. The genes are TRBV7-2 and TRBJ1-3; 8 bases are shared with TRBD1. The CDR3 length is 15 residues. CDR1 SGHTA and CDR2 FQGNSA come from the germline V gene. The ends lost 1 base at V and 1 base at J; junction bases unmatched: 0.

This clone was seen a single time. The genes are TRBV13 and TRBJ2-7, with a tentative D call TRBD1 (6 bases). The length of the CDR3 is 13 residues. CDR1 PRHDT and CDR2 FYEKMQ come from the germline V gene (reference sequence). The V gene lost 5 bases and the J gene lost 5 bases, with 13 bases spanning the gap. CDR3 loop: CASSIPGADEQYF. CDR3 in DNA: TGTGCCAGCAGCATACCAGGGGCAGACGAGCAGTACTTC.